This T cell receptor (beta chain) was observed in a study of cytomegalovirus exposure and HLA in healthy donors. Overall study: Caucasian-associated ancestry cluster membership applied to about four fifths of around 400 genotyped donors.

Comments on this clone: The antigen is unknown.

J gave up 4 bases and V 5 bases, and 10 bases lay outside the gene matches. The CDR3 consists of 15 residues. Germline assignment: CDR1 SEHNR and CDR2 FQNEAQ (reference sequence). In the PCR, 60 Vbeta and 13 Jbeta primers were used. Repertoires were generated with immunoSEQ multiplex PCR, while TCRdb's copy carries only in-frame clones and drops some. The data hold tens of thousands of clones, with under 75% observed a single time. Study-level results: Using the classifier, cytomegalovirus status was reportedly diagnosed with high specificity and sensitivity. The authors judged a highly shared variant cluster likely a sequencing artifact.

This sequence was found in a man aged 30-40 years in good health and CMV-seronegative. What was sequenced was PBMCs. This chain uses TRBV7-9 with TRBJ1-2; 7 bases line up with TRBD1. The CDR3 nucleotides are TGTGCCAGCAGCAAAAACGGACAGGCTACCTATGGCTACACCTTC. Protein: CASSKNGQATYGYTF. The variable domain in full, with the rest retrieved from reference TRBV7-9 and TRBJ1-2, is DTGVSQNPRHKITKRGQNVTFRCDPISEHNRLYWYRQTLGQGPEFLTYFQNEAQLEKSRLLSDRFSAERPKGSFSTLEIQRTEQGDSAMYLCASSKNGQATYGYTFGSGTRLTVV.